The 11 T cell receptor beta chains listed next were all sequenced from one sample in a study of T cells in Graves' hyperthyroidism and ophthalmopathy. Amplification of TCR beta CDR3 regions was performed using RNA transcripts as template. In the first-round RT-PCR of the TCR CDR3, the HTBI primer set was used. Via MiXCR, TCRdb re-called the multiplex PCR reads, giving one row per CDR3 protein. Here the sample spans fewer than 750,000 distinct CDR3 sequences, about 15% being singletons. The sequenced sample was blood. These receptors were taken from a woman aged 40-49 years with Graves' ophthalmopathy.

This clonotype came up many times. This chain links TRBV2 with TRBJ1-2; 7 bases agree with TRBD1. CDR3 size: 13 residues. The germline V gene encodes CDR1 SNHLY and CDR2 FYNNEI. V lost 11 bases to trimming and J lost 4 bases; unmatched junction nucleotides: 10. DNA of the CDR3: TGTGCCGCAAATACAGGGGCGATCTATGGCTACACCTTC. Protein sequence: CAANTGAIYGYTF.

The chain is built from TRBV15 and TRBJ1-4, with D tentatively TRBD1 (5 bases). Germline lookup yields CDR1 LNHNV and CDR2 YYDKDF (reference sequence). The CDR3 has 16 amino acids. Trimming took off 4 bases at V and 4 bases at J, with 16 bases between the two ends. CDR3 protein: CATSILGGRGNEKLFF. DNA for the CDR3: TGTGCCACCAGCATCCTCGGGGGTCGGGGTAATGAAAAACTGTTTTTT.

The V call is TRBV4-1, the J call TRBJ1-5; 11 bases fit TRBD1. The CDR3 is made up of 18 amino acids. The germline V gene has CDR1 MGHRA and CDR2 YSYEKL. V lost 0 bases, J lost 5 bases, and 9 bases stayed unmatched. As DNA, the CDR3 is TGCGCCAGCAGCCAAGATGTAATTGGACAGGGGGCATATCAGCCCCAGCATTTT. This codes for CASSQDVIGQGAYQPQHF.

This clonotype appeared many times. The rearrangement joins TRBV6-5 to TRBJ1-2; 10 bases map to TRBD1. Trimming cost V 6 bases and J 6 bases; bases outside gene matches: 10. This CDR3 is built from 15 residues. CDR1 and CDR2 (germline): MNHEY, SVGAGI. The CDR3 sequence is CASSASKGQGDGYTF. The CDR3 nucleotides read TGTGCCAGCAGCGCTTCCAAAGGACAGGGGGATGGCTACACCTTC.

The V gene is TRBV28, the J gene TRBJ2-2; 7 positions match TRBD2. Germline lookup yields CDR1 MDHEN and CDR2 SYDVKM. V shed 7 bases, J shed 5 bases, and the junction held 16 bases outside the gene matches. CDR3 length: 17 residues. DNA of the CDR3: TGTGCCAGCACCCTAAACCCGAGGAGGGGAGGGACCGGGGAGCTGTTTTTT. Translating gives CASTLNPRRGGTGELFF.

This clonotype was counted ten times or more. The chain links TRBV7-9 to TRBJ2-5; TRBD2 is a possible D gene (5 bases). Germline CDR1 reads SEHNR; CDR2 reads FQNEAQ (reference sequence). The length of the CDR3 is 15 residues. V gave up 10 bases and J gave up 5 bases, with 23 bases separating them. CDR3 residues: CATTYINMEAETQYF. CDR3 DNA: TGTGCCACTACTTATATAAATATGGAGGCGGAGACCCAGTACTTC.

This clonotype was counted ten times or more. The chain employs TRBV27 and TRBJ1-2; TRBD1 might be the D (6 bases). Germline V gene data show CDR1 as MNHEY and CDR2 as SMNVEV (reference sequence). The CDR3 runs 15 residues. Trimming removed 8 bases at V and 3 bases at J, with 19 bases between. This CDR3 is CASHPRGRGDYGYTF. CDR3 nucleotide sequence: TGTGCCAGCCATCCCAGGGGCAGGGGAGACTATGGCTACACCTTC.

This clonotype has at least ten counts. The rearrangement uses TRBV4-1 and TRBJ2-7; the D gene is possibly TRBD2 (6 bases). The CDR3 totals 15 residues. Germline CDR1 and CDR2: MGHRA and YSYEKL. Deletions cut 2 bases from V and 2 bases from J, with 13 bases between. In nucleotides, the CDR3 is TGCGCCAGCAGCCAAAACCACGGGAGCGCCTACGAGCAGTACTTC. The encoded protein is CASSQNHGSAYEQYF.

The table lists this clonotype with many counts. V is TRBV6-2 or TRBV6-3 and J is TRBJ1-6; D not resolved. The germline gives CDR1 MNHEY, CDR2 SVGEGT. The CDR3 is made up of 13 amino acids. The germline V and J ends were trimmed by 2 bases and 12 bases, with 11 bases remaining between them. CDR3 residues: CASSYPLQVPLHF. The CDR3 bases are TGTGCCAGCAGTTACCCGTTGCAGGTACCCCTCCACTTT.

Ten or more counts support this clonotype. This chain links TRBV12-3 or TRBV12-4 with TRBJ2-7, with D unresolved. The CDR3 consists of 13 residues. Trimming pared 5 bases from V and 3 bases from J, leaving 11 bases between. Written as DNA, the CDR3 is TGTGCCAGCAGTATATACAGCCGCTACGAGCAGTACTTC. Amino acids: CASSIYSRYEQYF.

V is TRBV20-1 and J is TRBJ1-2, with D perhaps matching TRBD1 (5 bases). CDR1 and CDR2 (germline): DFQATT, SNEGSKA (reference sequence). The ends were cut back, 0 bases at V and 7 bases at J, with 15 bases in the middle. The CDR3 is made up of 14 amino acids. The DNA of the CDR3 is TGCAGTGCTAGAGAGACCACAGGCTTGGCTGGCTACACCTTC. Translating gives CSARETTGLAGYTF.